The 22 T cell receptor beta chains in this list originate from one sample, sequenced in a study of T cells after yellow fever vaccination. TCRdb called the 5' RACE reads again in MiXCR, with one record for every CDR3 protein. This sample has about 580,000 distinct CDR3 sequences, with 17% found just once. Sequencing used PBMCs, obtained 5 days after the first yellow fever vaccination. The receptors originated from a man aged 18 to 29 who received the YFV17D yellow fever vaccine.

The V call is TRBV2, the J call TRBJ1-2, with 8 bases identical to TRBD1. The CDR3 runs 14 residues. Per the germline V gene, CDR1 is SNHLY and CDR2 is FYNNEI. The V segment lost 5 bases and the J segment 4 bases; nucleotides outside the gene matches: 6. Here the CDR3 DNA reads TGTGCCAGCAGTAAGGTTGGGACAGGCTATGGCTACACCTTC. This sequence encodes CASSKVGTGYGYTF.

The chain employs TRBV28 and TRBJ2-2, with a possible D match to TRBD1 (6 bases). This CDR3 is built from 16 residues. The V end was cut by 5 bases, the J end by 0 bases, with 13 bases between. CDR1 is MDHEN and CDR2 is SYDVKM in the germline V gene. The CDR3, as DNA: TGTGCCAGCAGTGCCGGGACACCTACGAACACCGGGGAGCTGTTTTTT. Its protein is CASSAGTPTNTGELFF.

The CDR3 DNA reads as TGTGCCAGCACCCCCACGGGACAGGGTTTGGAGACCCAGTACTTC. Translated: CASTPTGQGLETQYF. The gene calls are TRBV6-2 or TRBV6-3 and TRBJ2-5, with 9 bases matching TRBD1. J was trimmed by 5 bases and V by 7 bases; bases with no gene match: 11. This CDR3 has 15 residues. Germline V CDR1 and CDR2: MNHEY, SVGEGT.

V usage is TRBV9 and J usage is TRBJ1-5; D gene uncertain. The CDR3 loop spans 13 amino acids. The germline V gene has CDR1 SGDLS and CDR2 YYNGEE. The V and J ends lost 0 bases and 3 bases respectively, with 4 bases between them. The CDR3: CASSVGDNQPQHF. The CDR3 region has the DNA TGTGCCAGCAGCGTAGGCGACAATCAGCCCCAGCATTTT.

The chain carries TRBV12-3 or TRBV12-4 and TRBJ2-4, with 7 nucleotides matching TRBD2. The CDR3 has 14 amino acids. The J segment lost 0 bases and the V segment lost 6 bases, leaving 2 bases of the junction unmatched. The CDR3 loop is CASSRGEAKNIQYF. The DNA for the CDR3 is TGTGCCAGCAGCCGGGGGGAAGCCAAAAACATTCAGTACTTC.

This clonotype showed up many times. The CDR3: CASFGGTEAFF. The CDR3 bases are TGTGCCAGCTTTGGGGGAACTGAAGCTTTCTTT. The chain employs TRBV12-3 or TRBV12-4 and TRBJ1-1; TRBD1 is a possible D gene (5 bases). The CDR3 extends over 11 amino acids. The V end was cut by 8 bases, the J end by 5 bases, with 9 bases between.

This chain joins TRBV30 and TRBJ2-7; maybe TRBD2 (5 bases). Germline V lookup: CDR1 GTSNPN, CDR2 SVGIG (reference sequence). Trimming removed 0 bases from V and 4 bases from J, with 16 bases in between. The CDR3 is 15 residues long. This chain's CDR3 is CAWSVLHSGRYEQYF. The CDR3 coding sequence is TGTGCCTGGAGTGTTCTCCACAGCGGTCGGTACGAGCAGTACTTC.

This clonotype has only a few counts. This chain joins TRBV20-1 and TRBJ1-2, with D unresolved. The CDR3 covers 14 residues. Per germline, CDR1 DFQATT and CDR2 SNEGSKA (reference sequence). Between the trimmed V and J ends, which lost 5 bases and 8 bases, there was a span of 21 bases. In DNA, the CDR3 is TGCAGTGCTCCCACCCTCGCCCTGTTCTGGGGCTACACCTTC. Residues: CSAPTLALFWGYTF.

This clonotype was seen more than once but under ten times. The chain has TRBV20-1 and TRBJ2-3; D call uncertain. The germline V gene encodes CDR1 DFQATT and CDR2 SNEGSKA (reference sequence). The CDR3 consists of 11 residues. Trimming stripped 6 bases from V and 6 bases from J, with 10 bases between. CDR3 in amino acids: CSALNLDTQYF. CDR3 nucleotides: TGCAGTGCCCTTAACCTCGATACGCAGTATTTT.

This clonotype has more than one count but fewer than ten. V gene TRBV9 combines with J gene TRBJ2-3, with 12 bases lining up with TRBD2. The V segment lost 3 bases and the J segment 7 bases; nucleotides outside the gene matches: 6. This CDR3 is built from 15 residues. In germline, CDR1 is SGDLS, CDR2 YYNGEE. CDR3 coding DNA: TGTGCCAGCAGCGAGCTAGCGGGGGGGAAGCATACGCAGTATTTT. Its protein product is CASSELAGGKHTQYF.

This chain links TRBV9 with TRBJ2-1, with TRBD2 matching over 8 bases. This CDR3 is 17 amino acids long. Germline values: CDR1 SGDLS, CDR2 YYNGEE. Trimming at V came to 4 bases and at J to 4 bases, leaving 13 bases not matched to a gene. This CDR3 is CASSLTGSGGNYNEQFF. As DNA, the CDR3 is TGTGCCAGCAGCCTCACTGGGAGCGGGGGAAATTACAATGAGCAGTTCTTC.

This clonotype was recorded many times. This rearrangement joins TRBV5-1 to TRBJ2-5; D not resolved. Germline CDR1 and CDR2: SGHRS and YFSETQ. V was cut by 0 bases and J by 3 bases, with 6 bases left in between. The CDR3 spans 13 residues. CDR3: CASSLVPEETQYF. In DNA, the CDR3 is TGCGCCAGCAGCTTGGTACCAGAAGAGACCCAGTACTTC.

This clonotype was detected only a few times. V is TRBV27 and J is TRBJ1-2; 11 positions match TRBD1. The CDR3 runs 17 residues. Germline V CDR1 and CDR2: MNHEY, SMNVEV (reference sequence). After removal of 4 bases from V and 1 base from J, the junction contained 8 bases not matched to a gene. CDR3 region: CASSSTGTGGVNYGYTF. The CDR3 coding sequence is TGTGCCAGCAGTTCAACCGGGACAGGGGGGGTTAACTATGGCTACACCTTC.

V gene TRBV7-6 combines with J gene TRBJ2-7; D call uncertain. CDR3 length: 15 residues. The germline V and J ends were trimmed by 6 bases and 1 base, with 16 bases remaining between them. Per the germline V gene, CDR1 is SGHVS and CDR2 is FNYEAQ. CDR3 loop: CASSLGSLGSYEQYF. Here the CDR3 DNA reads TGTGCCAGCAGTCTGGGCTCCCTTGGGTCCTACGAGCAGTACTTC.

This clonotype appeared a few times. The chain is built from TRBV6-2 or TRBV6-3 and TRBJ1-1, with D possibly TRBD1 on 6 matching bases. V was cut by 5 bases and J by 3 bases, with 16 bases left in between. Germline V gene lookup returns CDR1 MNHEY and CDR2 SVGEGT. This CDR3 is built from 15 residues. The CDR3 nucleotides are TGTGCCAGCAGTCGGGGGCCCACGGGAGACACTGAAGCTTTCTTT. It is translated as CASSRGPTGDTEAFF.

This clonotype occurred a few times. The gene calls are TRBV15 and TRBJ1-6; D is perhaps TRBD1 (6 bases). CDR1 and CDR2 from the germline V gene are LNHNV and YYDKDF (reference sequence). The CDR3 has 15 residues. V lost 0 bases to trimming and J lost 8 bases, with 11 bases between them. CDR3: CATSRDRGWDSPLHF. Written as DNA, the CDR3 is TGTGCCACCAGCAGAGACAGGGGTTGGGATTCACCCCTCCACTTT.

CDR3 loop: CASRPRTGHHSGNTIYF. The CDR3 region has the DNA TGTGCCAGCAGACCCAGGACAGGCCATCACTCTGGAAACACCATATATTTT. This chain uses TRBV21-1 with TRBJ1-3; TRBD1, the D gene given by the table, was not confirmed from the DNA. TRBV21-1 is recorded as a pseudogene. The CDR3 length is 17 residues.

The chain carries TRBV4-3 and TRBJ2-1; D is undetermined. This CDR3 has 13 residues. V was clipped by 0 bases and J by 12 bases, with 12 bases between them. The germline gives CDR1 LGHNA, CDR2 YSLEER. The CDR3: CASSQDGQVGQFF. The CDR3 DNA reads TGCGCCAGCAGCCAAGACGGGCAGGTAGGGCAGTTCTTC.

The V and J genes are TRBV7-2 and TRBJ2-5, with D possibly TRBD1 on 5 matching bases. Trimming pared 6 bases from V and 2 bases from J, leaving 13 bases between. The CDR3 has 14 residues. Germline CDR1 reads SGHTA; CDR2 reads FQGNSA. This CDR3 is CASRAQGWQETQYF. The CDR3 region has the DNA TGTGCCAGCAGGGCGCAGGGATGGCAAGAGACCCAGTACTTC.

In its sample, this clonotype was seen a few times. The V gene is TRBV12-5, the J gene TRBJ1-6, with D maybe TRBD1 (6 bases). This CDR3 has 17 amino acids. Trimming took off 6 bases at V and 1 base at J, with 16 bases between the two ends. Germline assignment: CDR1 LGHNT and CDR2 FRNRAP. The CDR3 reads CASGVLGGESYNSPLHF. The CDR3 DNA follows: TGTGCTAGTGGCGTTTTAGGGGGGGAGTCCTATAATTCACCCCTCCACTTT.

This chain connects TRBV28 to TRBJ1-2; D is undetermined. The CDR3 loop spans 14 amino acids. The germline V gene encodes CDR1 MDHEN and CDR2 SYDVKM. Trimming cost V 2 bases and J 7 bases, with 14 bases left between them. The CDR3 spells CASSLIGERGGYTF. The CDR3, as DNA: TGTGCCAGCAGTTTAATTGGGGAGCGCGGTGGCTACACCTTC.

This clonotype was counted ten times or more. The chain couples TRBV6-1 to TRBJ2-6; weak D call: TRBD2 (7 bases). Germline V lookup: CDR1 MNHNS, CDR2 SASEGT. The V and J ends lost 6 bases and 4 bases respectively, with 22 bases between them. This CDR3 has 18 amino acids. For the CDR3, the DNA is TGTGCCAGCAGCCTCTGGGAGGGGGGGGACTCCGGGGCCAACGTCCTGACTTTC. It is translated as CASSLWEGGDSGANVLTF.